Listed here are 25 T cell receptor beta chains from one sample, sequenced in a study of neurological immune-mediated disorders (dated by TCRdb to 2018 to 2020). Libraries were prepared through 5' RACE. The sequencing machine was an Illumina HiSeq 2500. The raw public reads went through TCRdb reprocessing: fastp at Q25, MiXCR clone calling, in-frame beta chains kept. Duplicate CDR3 protein sequences are folded into a single record with the most common DNA and genes. In all, the sample holds approximately 40,000 distinct CDR3 sequences, and roughly 4.8% of those were seen once. Jointly, the top ten make up roughly 10% of the sample. The sequencing sample was made of CD4+ T cells from blood. The receptors derive from a man aged 18 to 29 in good health.

This clonotype was counted many times. As DNA, the CDR3 is TGCAGTGCCCGGGCAGGGGGGCATCAGCCCCAGCATTTT. Translation gives CSARAGGHQPQHF. This chain uses TRBV20-1 with TRBJ1-5; 7 nucleotides match TRBD1. From germline, CDR1 is DFQATT and CDR2 SNEGSKA (reference sequence). The CDR3 consists of 13 residues. The V gene end was trimmed by 6 bases and the J gene end by 5 bases; junction bases not matched to a gene: 7.

This clonotype was seen many times. The V call is TRBV20-1, the J call TRBJ1-5, with no clear D. Per germline, CDR1 DFQATT and CDR2 SNEGSKA (reference sequence). With 3 bases removed from V and 0 bases from J, the gap between germline ends came to 9 bases. This CDR3 contains 14 residues. The CDR3 bases are TGCAGTGCTAGTAACAGCGATAGCAATCAGCCCCAGCATTTT. Protein product: CSASNSDSNQPQHF.

Judged by abundance, this clonotype is medium-sized. The chain couples TRBV20-1 to TRBJ2-7, with a weak D call TRBD1 (6 bases). Trimming removed 5 bases from V and 2 bases from J, with 13 bases in between. CDR1 and CDR2 from the germline V gene are DFQATT and SNEGSKA (reference sequence). The CDR3 length is 13 residues. This CDR3 is CSAQTGITYEQYF. CDR3 bases: TGCAGTGCTCAAACAGGGATCACCTACGAGCAGTACTTC.

There are many counts of this clonotype. The chain has TRBV6-5 and TRBJ2-5; D is uncertain. Trimming took off 1 base at V and 3 bases at J, with 12 bases between the two ends. Germline loops: CDR1 MNHEY, CDR2 SVGAGI. The CDR3 is 15 amino acids. This CDR3 reads CASSYLGSREETQYF. Here the CDR3 DNA reads TGTGCCAGCAGTTACTTAGGATCAAGGGAAGAGACCCAGTACTTC.

This clonotype occurred many times. The chain recombines TRBV7-8 with TRBJ1-6; no clear D gene. Between the trimmed V and J ends, which lost 1 base and 8 bases, there was a span of 15 bases. This CDR3 region has 16 residues. Germline V gives CDR1 SGHVS, CDR2 FQNEAQ. The CDR3 here is CASSLDVNTGHSPLHF. The CDR3 DNA reads TGTGCCAGCAGCTTAGATGTTAACACCGGCCATTCACCCCTCCACTTT. Drawing the rest from reference TRBV7-8 and TRBJ1-6, the complete variable domain is GAGVSQSPRYKVAKRGQDVALRCDPISGHVSLFWYQQALGQGPEFLTYFQNEAQLDKSGLPSDRFFAERPEGSVSTLKIQRTQQEDSAVYLCASSLDVNTGHSPLHFGNGTRLTVT.

This clonotype was detected many times. The chain has TRBV9 and TRBJ2-5; D might be TRBD1 (5 bases). V was cut by 0 bases and J by 7 bases, with 10 bases left in between. In germline, CDR1 is SGDLS, CDR2 YYNGEE. The CDR3 runs 13 residues. The CDR3 here is CASSVDQGGTQYF. CDR3 sequence (DNA): TGTGCCAGCAGCGTAGATCAGGGCGGGACCCAGTACTTC.

There are many counts of this clonotype. The J gene is TRBJ2-7, the V gene TRBV10-2, with 8 bases identical to TRBD1. J was trimmed by 5 bases and V by 7 bases; bases with no gene match: 16. CDR1 is WSHSY and CDR2 is SAAADI in the germline V gene. This CDR3 comprises 16 residues. This CDR3 is CASTRLRTGKIHEQYF. DNA of the CDR3: TGCGCCAGCACCCGCCTAAGGACAGGGAAAATTCACGAGCAGTACTTC.

This clonotype was seen at least ten times. The rearrangement uses TRBV20-1 and TRBJ1-2; D gene uncertain. V was cut by 5 bases and J by 1 base, with 14 bases left in between. This CDR3 spans 14 amino acids. CDR1 is DFQATT, CDR2 SNEGSKA, per germline (reference sequence). CDR3 DNA: TGCAGTGCTCAAACCGAAACATTTAACTATGGCTACACCTTC. This codes for CSAQTETFNYGYTF.

This clonotype showed up many times. The chain couples TRBV6-5 to TRBJ1-1; a weak D match, TRBD1 (6 bases). CDR3 size: 14 residues. Trimming left V 6 bases short and J 1 base short, with 12 bases between. Germline V gene sequence: CDR1 MNHEY, CDR2 SVGAGI. CDR3 loop: CASRKIQGNTEAFF. CDR3 bases: TGTGCCAGCAGGAAGATACAGGGGAACACTGAAGCTTTCTTT.

This clonotype was detected many times. This chain joins TRBV12-3 or TRBV12-4 and TRBJ1-5, with 7 bases aligning to TRBD1. The CDR3 is made up of 16 amino acids. The V gene end was trimmed by 4 bases and the J gene end by 11 bases; junction bases not matched to a gene: 17. The DNA of the CDR3 is TGTGCCAGCAGTTCTTGGGCAGGGGGTGGCTATGTGACCCAGCATTTT. It yields the protein CASSSWAGGGYVTQHF.

This clonotype has ten or more counts. The chain uses TRBV20-1 and TRBJ2-5, with D perhaps given as TRBD1 or TRBD2 (5 bases each). The CDR3 has 14 amino acids. V lost 3 bases and J lost 5, with 16 bases in between. CDR1 and CDR2 (germline): DFQATT, SNEGSKA (reference sequence). CDR3 residues: CSARPARGGETQYF. CDR3 DNA: TGCAGTGCTAGGCCGGCCCGGGGCGGGGAGACCCAGTACTTC.

This clonotype was picked up many times. The chain has TRBV20-1 and TRBJ2-5; TRBD1 matches 9 bases. CDR3 size: 14 residues. Germline-derived CDR1 and CDR2 are DFQATT and SNEGSKA (reference sequence). The V gene end was trimmed by 6 bases and the J gene end by 5 bases; junction bases not matched to a gene: 10. The CDR3 DNA sequence: TGCAGTGCGCAAAAACAGGGGGCCCGGGAGACCCAGTACTTC. This codes for CSAQKQGARETQYF.

In this sample, this clonotype turned up many times. V usage is TRBV5-1 and J usage is TRBJ1-1; D is unclear. CDR1 and CDR2 (germline): SGHRS, YFSETQ. V lost 2 bases and J 1 base, leaving 3 bases between the germline ends. The CDR3 covers 12 residues. For the CDR3, the DNA is TGCGCCAGCAGCTTCGGGAACACTGAAGCTTTCTTT. Its protein product is CASSFGNTEAFF.

This clonotype was observed at least ten times. The chain has TRBV6-5 and TRBJ1-1, with D unclear. This CDR3 spans 15 amino acids. Trimming took 2 bases from V and 0 from J, leaving 10 bases between them. CDR1 is MNHEY, CDR2 SVGAGI, per germline. The CDR3 sequence: CASSYQVGVNTEAFF. The DNA of the CDR3 is TGTGCCAGCAGTTACCAAGTGGGCGTGAACACTGAAGCTTTCTTT.

This clonotype appeared many times. The rearrangement uses TRBV5-5 and TRBJ1-4, with TRBD1 matching 9 bases. Germline V lookup: CDR1 SGHKS, CDR2 YYEKEE (reference sequence). This CDR3 has 18 residues. Trimming removed 4 bases from V and 7 bases from J; junction bases left unmatched: 17. The CDR3 here is CASSADRGGSELVEKLFF. In DNA, the CDR3 is TGTGCCAGCAGCGCGGACAGGGGAGGTTCCGAACTGGTTGAAAAACTGTTTTTT.

This clonotype was counted ten times or more. V is TRBV7-3 and J is TRBJ1-2, with D tentatively TRBD1 (6 bases). The germline V gene encodes CDR1 SGHTA and CDR2 FQGTGA. The CDR3 is made up of 16 amino acids. The V and J ends lost 5 bases and 8 bases respectively, with 24 bases between them. In nucleotides, the CDR3 is TGTGCCAGCAGCCCGATCCGGGACATAAAAACGGGGGGCTACACCTTC. Protein: CASSPIRDIKTGGYTF.

In its sample, this clonotype was seen many times. The chain links TRBV7-2 to TRBJ2-5; D unresolved. Trimming stripped 5 bases from V and 5 bases from J, with 15 bases between. Germline assignment: CDR1 SGHTA and CDR2 FQGNSA. The CDR3 totals 14 residues. For the CDR3, the DNA is TGTGCCAGCAGCGTCTCCCGCGACCTGGAGACCCAGTACTTC. Translating it yields CASSVSRDLETQYF. Based on the CDR3 plus reference TRBV7-2 and TRBJ2-5, the full variable domain is GAGVSQSPSNKVTEKGKDVELRCDPISGHTALYWYRQSLGQGLEFLIYFQGNSAPDKSGLPSDRFSAERTGGSVSTLTIQRTQQEDSAVYLCASSVSRDLETQYFGPGTRLLVL.

This sequence joins TRBV20-1 and TRBJ2-5; TRBD2 matches 9 bases. CDR1 DFQATT and CDR2 SNEGSKA come from the germline V gene (reference sequence). The CDR3 totals 14 residues. The V segment lost 3 bases and the J segment 4 bases; nucleotides outside the gene matches: 6. CDR3 residues: CSASGRGGTETQYF. The CDR3 DNA sequence: TGCAGTGCTAGCGGGCGGGGGGGCACAGAGACCCAGTACTTC.

This clonotype was counted at least ten times. The CDR3 reads CASSLAVGGRTDTQYF. The CDR3 coding sequence is TGCGCCAGCAGCTTGGCGGTGGGGGGGCGCACAGATACGCAGTATTTT. The chain uses TRBV5-1 and TRBJ2-3, with a weak D call TRBD2 (7 bases). This CDR3 is 16 amino acids long. In germline, CDR1 is SGHRS, CDR2 YFSETQ. Trimming stripped 0 bases from V and 1 base from J, with 12 bases between.

This clonotype has a count of ten or more. V and J are TRBV7-3 and TRBJ2-7; no definite D call. Trimming took 3 bases from V and 0 from J, leaving 6 bases between them. The CDR3 extends over 13 amino acids. Germline CDR1 and CDR2: SGHTA and FQGTGA. In DNA form, the CDR3 reads TGTGCCAGCAGCTTCGACGGCTCCTACGAGCAGTACTTC. Amino acid sequence: CASSFDGSYEQYF. The full variable domain, completed using reference TRBV7-3 and TRBJ2-7, is GAGVSQTPSNKVTEKGKYVELRCDPISGHTALYWYRQSLGQGPEFLIYFQGTGAADDSGLPNDRFFAVRPEGSVSTLKIQRTERGDSAVYLCASSFDGSYEQYFGPGTRLTVT.

In its sample, this clonotype was seen many times. V and J are TRBV20-1 and TRBJ2-7, with a weak D call TRBD2 (7 bases). Germline V gene lookup returns CDR1 DFQATT and CDR2 SNEGSKA (reference sequence). The germline V and J ends were trimmed by 6 bases and 3 bases, with 21 bases remaining between them. The CDR3 is 15 amino acids. The CDR3 DNA follows: TGCAGTGCGGGGGGGGCGGCTAGCGTGGGCTACGAGCAGTACTTC. The encoded protein is CSAGGAASVGYEQYF.

Ten or more counts support this clonotype. This chain connects TRBV7-2 to TRBJ2-7; TRBD2 aligns across 9 bases. Germline trimming cut 1 base from V and 3 bases from J; bases unmatched to any gene: 7. CDR1 is SGHTA and CDR2 is FQGNSA in the germline V gene. CDR3 size: 16 residues. The CDR3 is CASSLGLAGGNYEQYF. The CDR3 coding sequence is TGTGCCAGCAGCTTAGGTCTCGCGGGGGGGAACTACGAGCAGTACTTC. Based on the CDR3 plus reference TRBV7-2 and TRBJ2-7, the full variable domain is GAGVSQSPSNKVTEKGKDVELRCDPISGHTALYWYRQSLGQGLEFLIYFQGNSAPDKSGLPSDRFSAERTGGSVSTLTIQRTQQEDSAVYLCASSLGLAGGNYEQYFGPGTRLTVT.

This clonotype was counted ten times or more. This rearrangement joins TRBV3-1 to TRBJ2-7; D is undetermined. The CDR3 runs 13 residues. Germline CDR1 LGHDT, CDR2 YNNKEL (reference sequence). The ends were cut back, 5 bases at V and 4 bases at J, with 12 bases in the middle. The CDR3 protein is CASSYSTGYEQYF. The CDR3 coding sequence is TGTGCCAGCAGCTATAGTACCGGTTACGAGCAGTACTTC.

This clonotype was recorded many times. The rearrangement joins TRBV7-8 to TRBJ2-2, with 10 bases matching TRBD2. This CDR3 is 16 amino acids long. CDR1 and CDR2 from the germline V gene are SGHVS and FQNEAQ. The trim removed 6 bases at V and 2 bases at J, leaving 6 bases unmatched. The CDR3 sequence: CASSELAGPNTGELFF. The CDR3 DNA reads as TGTGCCAGCAGTGAACTAGCGGGGCCTAACACCGGGGAGCTGTTTTTT. The whole variable domain, remainder taken from reference TRBV7-8 and TRBJ2-2, is GAGVSQSPRYKVAKRGQDVALRCDPISGHVSLFWYQQALGQGPEFLTYFQNEAQLDKSGLPSDRFFAERPEGSVSTLKIQRTQQEDSAVYLCASSELAGPNTGELFFGEGSRLTVL.

This clonotype was found many times. This sequence joins TRBV29-1 and TRBJ1-2; TRBD1 might be the D (6 bases). The CDR3 sequence is 12 residues long. With 7 bases removed from V and 2 bases from J, the gap between germline ends came to 11 bases. CDR1 is SQVTM, CDR2 ANQGSEA, per germline. CDR3 sequence (DNA): TGCAGCGCCTCGGGACAAAACTATGGCTACACCTTC. It specifies CSASGQNYGYTF.